This TCR beta chain originates from a study of lymphopenia after photon versus proton radiotherapy. Only in-frame clones appear in the TCRdb table, and some are missing; sequencing was by immunoSEQ multiplex PCR. In the table there are about 53,000 clones, around four fifths of which are singletons. Details on this clone: Its specificity is unknown.

V lost 3 bases, J lost 6 bases, and 1 base stayed unmatched. The CDR3 has 14 amino acids. CDR1 is LNHNV, CDR2 YYDKDF, per germline (reference sequence). Study findings and constraints: Post-nadir diversity loss with photons came from oligoclonal expansion, particularly CD8+ Temra cells. A bigger post-nadir fall in TCR diversity correlated inversely with survival time in deceased patients.

Source: peripheral blood, taken from a patient treated with photon-based radiotherapy. The genes are TRBV15 and TRBJ2-1, with 11 bases identical to TRBD1. The sequence was obtained from a man aged 45-65 years with gastric cancer. The CDR3 DNA is TGTGCCACCAGCAGGGGACAGGGGGGCAATGAGCAGTTCTTC. It encodes CATSRGQGGNEQFF.